There are a few counts of the clone carrying this TCR beta chain. This sample stems from a study of human T cells and chemical hapten exposure. Study overall: Cases of alopecia areata, totalis or universalis occurred in a predominantly female patient group. TCR yields differed between samples (mainly from small differences in pooled library volume).

The CDR3 runs 18 residues. Trimming pared 1 base from V and 6 bases from J, leaving 22 bases between. CDR1 SEHNR and CDR2 FQNEAQ come from the germline V gene (reference sequence). Methods used by the authors: Sample-level TCR yields exhibited a median of 95,638, with a range of 23,224 to 690,600. Via MiXCR, TCRdb re-called the RACE reads, giving one row per CDR3 protein. These V and J calls rely on TCRdb rather than the paper's analysis. The sample includes about 400,000 distinct CDR3 sequences, about 6% of them seen just once. Noted time point: patch test 2, 6 weeks after DPC sensitization. The treatment: therapeutic diphenylcyclopropenone sensitization with weekly scalp DPC.

This TCR derives from a woman aged 18-29 years with alopecia areata. Some clones in this sample may be carry-over from other donors' samples. Sequences were derived from whole blood, sampled in connection with sensitization to the hapten diphenylcyclopropenone (DPC). The chain is built from TRBV7-9 and TRBJ1-5, with D perhaps TRBD1 (6 bases). The CDR3 DNA follows: TGTGCCAGCAGCTTAGAGGGTGTGGCAGGGGCTTGGGTTCAGCCCCAGCATTTT. It is translated as CASSLEGVAGAWVQPQHF.